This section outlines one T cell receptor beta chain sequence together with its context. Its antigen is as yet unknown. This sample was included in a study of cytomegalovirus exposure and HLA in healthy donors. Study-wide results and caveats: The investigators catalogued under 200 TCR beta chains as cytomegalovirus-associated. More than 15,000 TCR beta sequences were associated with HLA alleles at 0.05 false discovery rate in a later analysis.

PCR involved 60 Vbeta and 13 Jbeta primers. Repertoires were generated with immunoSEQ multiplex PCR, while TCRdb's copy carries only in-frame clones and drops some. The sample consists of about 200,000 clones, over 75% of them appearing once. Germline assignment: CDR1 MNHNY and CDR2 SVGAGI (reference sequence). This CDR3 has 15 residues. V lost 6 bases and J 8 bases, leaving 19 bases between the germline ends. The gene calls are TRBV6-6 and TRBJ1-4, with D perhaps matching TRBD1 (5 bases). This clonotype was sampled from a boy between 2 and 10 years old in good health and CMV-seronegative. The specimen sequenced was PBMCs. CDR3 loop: CASRPSSGHPEKLFF. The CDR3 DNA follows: TGTGCCAGCAGACCGTCTTCTGGACACCCAGAAAAACTGTTTTTT.